The 3 T cell receptor beta chains listed next were all sequenced from one sample in a study of shared clonotypes between healthy human individuals. Libraries were prepared by immunoSEQ multiplex PCR; TCRdb keeps only in-frame clonotypes and omits some of them. The table has 750,000 to 1,000,000 clones, over 90% seen once. Terminally differentiated effector memory CD45RA+ cells were left out of the naive CD8 fraction, which was CD45RO-negative and positively selected for CCR7. Sequenced input: naive CD8+ T cells sorted from blood. The receptors here all came from a man aged 25-45 years in good health.

The chain links TRBV4-3 to TRBJ2-5; D not certain. V lost 5 bases and J lost 7, with 8 bases in between. Germline V lookup: CDR1 LGHNA, CDR2 YSLEER. The CDR3 is 11 amino acids. The CDR3 reads CASSDRGTQYF. The CDR3 region has the DNA TGCGCCAGCAGCGACCGAGGGACCCAGTACTTC.

V gene TRBV27 combines with J gene TRBJ1-1, with D unresolved. CDR1 and CDR2 from the germline V gene are MNHEY and SMNVEV (reference sequence). The CDR3 sequence is 15 residues long. V gave up 2 bases and J gave up 4 bases, with 14 bases separating them. CDR3 bases: TGTGCCAGCAGTTTAACCCCAGGAGGAGTCACTGAAGCTTTCTTT. This encodes CASSLTPGGVTEAFF.

This clone was seen once. The CDR3 DNA reads TGTGCCAGCAGCAAAATCACAGATGCTCACTCTGGAAACACCATATATTTT. Protein product: CASSKITDAHSGNTIYF. The rearrangement joins TRBV21-1 to TRBJ1-3; no check of the table's D call, TRBD1, against the DNA was made. TRBV21-1 is a known pseudogene. There are 17 residues in the CDR3.